Listed here are 2 T cell receptor beta chains from one sample, sequenced in a study of cytomegalovirus exposure and HLA in healthy donors. PCR amplification relied on 60 Vbeta primers (plus 13 Jbeta primers). TCRdb's table, derived via immunoSEQ multiplex PCR, lists solely in-frame clones and lacks some. The repertoire table contains about 210,000 clones. The sequenced material came from PBMCs. The source of these receptors is a woman aged 25 to 39 in good health and CMV-seropositive.

The CDR3 region has the DNA TGTGCCAGCAGCTTATGGGACTCGCCCAGCACAGATACGCAGTATTTT. It codes for CASSLWDSPSTDTQYF. The rearrangement uses TRBV7-2 and TRBJ2-3; maybe TRBD2 (6 bases). The germline gives CDR1 SGHTA, CDR2 FQGNSA. The V end was cut by 2 bases, the J end by 0 bases, with 12 bases between. The CDR3 consists of 16 residues. Using reference TRBV7-2 and TRBJ2-3 for the parts outside the CDR3, the full variable domain is GAGVSQSPSNKVTEKGKDVELRCDPISGHTALYWYRQSLGQGLEFLIYFQGNSAPDKSGLPSDRFSAERTGGSVSTLTIQRTQQEDSAVYLCASSLWDSPSTDTQYFGPGTRLTVL.

This chain connects TRBV6-4 to TRBJ2-2, with 13 bases fitting TRBD2. J gave up 3 bases and V 7 bases, and 2 bases lay outside the gene matches. The length of the CDR3 is 15 residues. Germline lookup yields CDR1 MRHNA and CDR2 SNTAGT. CDR3 sequence: CASKGLAGYTGELFF. In DNA, the CDR3 is TGTGCCAGCAAGGGACTAGCGGGATACACCGGGGAGCTGTTTTTT.